This is a list of T cell receptor beta chains from one sample in a study of T-cell memory formation after mild COVID-19. Using its own MiXCR run on the 5' RACE reads, TCRdb lists one record per CDR3 protein. The sample yields hundreds of thousands of distinct CDR3 sequences, around 25% seen once. The sample taken for sequencing was PBMCs or a T cell subset sorted from them (not recorded which). The receptor source for this set is an adult woman who had mild COVID-19 (a few samples of this study predate the infection). Cell type and time point are not known. The CDR3 runs from the conserved cysteine through the conserved F or W. D genes are given only for firm matches. Where a row states a size, it is once, few, many or the class of an expanded clone; other rows omit it.

v_gene: TRBV6-1; abundance: NA; d_gene: TRBD2; j_gene: TRBJ2-7; CDR3nt: TGTGCCGTCGGACTAGCATCGTACGAGCAGTACTTC; CDR3aa: CAVGLASYEQYF
v_gene: TRBV5-1; abundance: NA; d_gene: NA; j_gene: TRBJ2-7; CDR3nt: TGCGCCAGCACGGTAGGCGGGGCCTCCTACGAGCAGTACTTC; CDR3aa: CASTVGGASYEQYF
v_gene: TRBV10-3; abundance: NA; d_gene: TRBD1; j_gene: TRBJ1-4; CDR3nt: TGTGCCACGGCCGGGACAGGGAAGGAAGGTGAAAAACTGTTTTTT; CDR3aa: CATAGTGKEGEKLFF
v_gene: TRBV5-1; abundance: many; d_gene: TRBD2; j_gene: TRBJ2-1; CDR3nt: TGCGCCAGCAGTAGCGGGGGGGCAAGCAATGAGCAGTTCTTC; CDR3aa: CASSSGGASNEQFF
v_gene: TRBV24-1; abundance: NA; d_gene: TRBD1; j_gene: TRBJ2-1; CDR3nt: TGTGCCACCAGTGAACCCCAAGGGACAGGGCAATACAATGAGCAGTTCTTC; CDR3aa: CATSEPQGTGQYNEQFF
v_gene: TRBV11-2; abundance: few; d_gene: TRBD2; j_gene: TRBJ2-3; CDR3nt: TGTGCCAGCAGCCCCGTAGCGGGGGCCCTCACAGATACGCAGTATTTT; CDR3aa: CASSPVAGALTDTQYF
v_gene: TRBV6-5; abundance: few; d_gene: NA; j_gene: TRBJ1-1; CDR3nt: TGTGCCAGCAGTTACGCGGGACGGTTGAACACTGAAGCTTTCTTT; CDR3aa: CASSYAGRLNTEAFF
v_gene: TRBV6-5; abundance: NA; d_gene: NA; j_gene: TRBJ1-5; CDR3nt: TGTGCCAGCAGTTCCCGACAGAATCATCAGCCCCAGCATTTT; CDR3aa: CASSSRQNHQPQHF
v_gene: TRBV7-9; abundance: few; d_gene: TRBD1; j_gene: TRBJ2-3; CDR3nt: TGTGCCAGCAGCTATAGGACAGGGGGCGTGGATACGCAGTATTTT; CDR3aa: CASSYRTGGVDTQYF
v_gene: TRBV4-1; abundance: many; d_gene: NA; j_gene: TRBJ2-2; CDR3nt: TGCGCCAGCAGCCGGTCAGGGACGGGGAACACCGGGGAGCTGTTTTTT; CDR3aa: CASSRSGTGNTGELFF
v_gene: TRBV3-1; abundance: NA; d_gene: NA; j_gene: TRBJ1-1; CDR3nt: TGTGCCAGCAGCCAAGAAATGGCAGGAACCTTCGCTGAAGCTTTCTTT; CDR3aa: CASSQEMAGTFAEAFF
v_gene: TRBV4-3; abundance: few; d_gene: TRBD2; j_gene: TRBJ2-3; CDR3nt: TGCGCCAGCAGCCAAGAATGGTGGGAGGGCCAAGATACGCAGTATTTT; CDR3aa: CASSQEWWEGQDTQYF
v_gene: TRBV25-1; abundance: NA; d_gene: NA; j_gene: TRBJ2-3; CDR3nt: TGTGCCAGCAGTGCGGCGGGATCGAGCACAGATACGCAGTATTTT; CDR3aa: CASSAAGSSTDTQYF
v_gene: TRBV5-1; abundance: few; d_gene: TRBD1; j_gene: TRBJ1-1; CDR3nt: TGCGCCAGCAGCTTCACGGGACAGGGAATCACTGAAGCTTTCTTT; CDR3aa: CASSFTGQGITEAFF
v_gene: TRBV5-1; abundance: NA; d_gene: NA; j_gene: TRBJ2-1; CDR3nt: TGCGCCAGCAGCTTAGGAGGAGGCTTAAGCTCCTACAATGAGCAGTTCTTC; CDR3aa: CASSLGGGLSSYNEQFF
v_gene: TRBV4-2; abundance: few; d_gene: NA; j_gene: TRBJ2-7; CDR3nt: TGTGCCAGCAGCCAAGGGCTTTTCGGGTCTGACTACGAGCAGTACTTC; CDR3aa: CASSQGLFGSDYEQYF
v_gene: TRBV12-3/TRBV12-4; abundance: few; d_gene: TRBD2; j_gene: TRBJ2-7; CDR3nt: TGTGCCAGCAGTTTAGGGACTAGCGGGAGTTGGTGGGGCGAGCAGTACTTC; CDR3aa: CASSLGTSGSWWGEQYF
v_gene: TRBV6-6; abundance: few; d_gene: NA; j_gene: TRBJ1-5; CDR3nt: TGTGCCAGCAGTCGATCAGCTAATCAGCCCCAGCATTTT; CDR3aa: CASSRSANQPQHF
v_gene: TRBV12-3/TRBV12-4; abundance: NA; d_gene: NA; j_gene: TRBJ1-1; CDR3nt: TGTGCCAGCAGTTTTTACAGGGAAGAGACTGAAGCTTTCTTT; CDR3aa: CASSFYREETEAFF
v_gene: TRBV7-9; abundance: few; d_gene: NA; j_gene: TRBJ2-2; CDR3nt: TGTGCCAGCAGCTTTGGGCAGGCCCTGAACACCGGGGAGCTGTTTTTT; CDR3aa: CASSFGQALNTGELFF
v_gene: TRBV19; abundance: few; d_gene: NA; j_gene: TRBJ1-5; CDR3nt: TGTGCCAGTATGGGGGTTTCGTTGAATCAGCCCCAGCATTTT; CDR3aa: CASMGVSLNQPQHF
v_gene: TRBV29-1; abundance: few; d_gene: NA; j_gene: TRBJ2-1; CDR3nt: TGCAGCGTTGGGAGGGATTGGGATGAGCAGTTCTTC; CDR3aa: CSVGRDWDEQFF
v_gene: TRBV6-6; abundance: NA; d_gene: NA; j_gene: TRBJ1-1; CDR3nt: TGTGCCAGCAGTGGACATCCAGGGCCGAACACTGAAGCTTTCTTT; CDR3aa: CASSGHPGPNTEAFF
v_gene: TRBV29-1; abundance: NA; d_gene: NA; j_gene: TRBJ2-3; CDR3nt: TGCTCATCGGGGGAGGGGGCGTCCACATATACGCAGTATTTT; CDR3aa: CSSGEGASTYTQYF
v_gene: TRBV29-1; abundance: NA; d_gene: TRBD1; j_gene: TRBJ2-3; CDR3nt: TGCAGCGTTGAAAAAACAGGGGCAGATACGCAGTATTTT; CDR3aa: CSVEKTGADTQYF
v_gene: TRBV5-1; abundance: NA; d_gene: NA; j_gene: TRBJ1-1; CDR3nt: TGCGCCAGCAGCTTAACAGGCGGAGACTACACTGAAGCTTTCTTT; CDR3aa: CASSLTGGDYTEAFF
v_gene: TRBV12-3/TRBV12-4; abundance: few; d_gene: TRBD1; j_gene: TRBJ2-5; CDR3nt: TGTGCCAGCAGTTTCGACAGGGTGGGAGAGACCCAGTACTTC; CDR3aa: CASSFDRVGETQYF
v_gene: TRBV6-2/TRBV6-3; abundance: few; d_gene: TRBD2; j_gene: TRBJ2-7; CDR3nt: TGTGCCAGCACGATACTGGCGAGCGGGGGTATATACGAGCAGTACTTC; CDR3aa: CASTILASGGIYEQYF
v_gene: TRBV7-9; abundance: NA; d_gene: NA; j_gene: TRBJ2-3; CDR3nt: TGTGCCAGCAGCTTATGGTTTGGGGGGAGCGGCACAGATACGCAGTATTTT; CDR3aa: CASSLWFGGSGTDTQYF
v_gene: TRBV7-2; abundance: few; d_gene: NA; j_gene: TRBJ2-7; CDR3nt: TGTGCCAGCAGCCCCCAGGGACTGTCCTACGAGCAGTACTTC; CDR3aa: CASSPQGLSYEQYF
v_gene: TRBV5-6; abundance: few; d_gene: NA; j_gene: TRBJ2-7; CDR3nt: TGTGCCAGCAGCCCCACCAACTCTGTTTACGAGCAGTACTTC; CDR3aa: CASSPTNSVYEQYF
v_gene: TRBV29-1; abundance: many; d_gene: NA; j_gene: TRBJ2-7; CDR3nt: TGCAGCGGCGGGACAGACTCCTACGAGCAGTACTTC; CDR3aa: CSGGTDSYEQYF
v_gene: TRBV5-1; abundance: NA; d_gene: NA; j_gene: TRBJ1-5; CDR3nt: TGCGCCAGCAGCTGGGGGGACCCCAATCAGCCCCAGCATTTT; CDR3aa: CASSWGDPNQPQHF
v_gene: TRBV11-2; abundance: few; d_gene: NA; j_gene: TRBJ2-7; CDR3nt: TGTGCCAGCAGCTTTTTCCAGGGACGTAGCGAGTATGTCTACGAGCAGTACTTC; CDR3aa: CASSFFQGRSEYVYEQYF
v_gene: TRBV7-3; abundance: once; d_gene: TRBD2; j_gene: TRBJ2-1; CDR3nt: TGTGCCAGCATCCCAAGGACTAGCCTTGATGAGCAGTTCTTC; CDR3aa: CASIPRTSLDEQFF
v_gene: TRBV6-2/TRBV6-3; abundance: NA; d_gene: NA; j_gene: TRBJ2-1; CDR3nt: TGTGCCAGCAGTTACTCATCCAGGAACCCCGACAATGAGCAGTTCTTC; CDR3aa: CASSYSSRNPDNEQFF
v_gene: TRBV9; abundance: few; d_gene: NA; j_gene: TRBJ2-3; CDR3nt: TGTGCCAGCAGCGGTTCGGTCGCTAGCACAGATACGCAGTATTTT; CDR3aa: CASSGSVASTDTQYF
v_gene: TRBV18; abundance: few; d_gene: NA; j_gene: TRBJ2-7; CDR3nt: TGTGCCAGCTCACCACAGGACAGTGCCTACGAGCAGTACTTC; CDR3aa: CASSPQDSAYEQYF
v_gene: TRBV11-3; abundance: NA; d_gene: NA; j_gene: TRBJ2-7; CDR3nt: TGTGCCAGCAGCCCCCCCCGACGTCAGGCCTACGAGCAGTACTTC; CDR3aa: CASSPPRRQAYEQYF
v_gene: TRBV3-1; abundance: few; d_gene: NA; j_gene: TRBJ2-7; CDR3nt: TGTGCCAGCAGCCAGATGGACAGCTCCTACGAGCAGTACTTC; CDR3aa: CASSQMDSSYEQYF
v_gene: TRBV4-1; abundance: NA; d_gene: TRBD1; j_gene: TRBJ1-1; CDR3nt: TGCGCCAGCAGTTTGTACAGGGGGCAAGCTTTCTTT; CDR3aa: CASSLYRGQAFF
v_gene: TRBV4-2; abundance: few; d_gene: NA; j_gene: TRBJ2-7; CDR3nt: TGTGCCAGCAGCCAAGAGTCTTCGATCGACGAGCAGTACTTC; CDR3aa: CASSQESSIDEQYF
v_gene: TRBV7-3; abundance: few; d_gene: TRBD2; j_gene: TRBJ2-7; CDR3nt: TGTGCCAGCAGCTCCCTAATGACTAGCGGGAGTTACCACGAGCAGTACTTC; CDR3aa: CASSSLMTSGSYHEQYF
v_gene: TRBV12-3/TRBV12-4; abundance: few; d_gene: TRBD1; j_gene: TRBJ2-1; CDR3nt: TGTGCCAGCTTGGACAGGTCGCACAATGAGCAGTTCTTC; CDR3aa: CASLDRSHNEQFF
v_gene: TRBV20-1; abundance: few; d_gene: NA; j_gene: TRBJ2-5; CDR3nt: TGCAGTGCTAGAGATCTTTGGGGCCCGGGGGAGACCCAGTACTTC; CDR3aa: CSARDLWGPGETQYF
v_gene: TRBV30; abundance: NA; d_gene: TRBD2; j_gene: TRBJ2-1; CDR3nt: TGTGCCTGGAGTGTACCCGGGGGGGAGCAGTTCTTC; CDR3aa: CAWSVPGGEQFF
v_gene: TRBV12-3/TRBV12-4; abundance: few; d_gene: TRBD2; j_gene: TRBJ2-3; CDR3nt: TGTGCCAGCAGTTTGTTTAGCGGGACGTGGGAGGATACGCAGTATTTT; CDR3aa: CASSLFSGTWEDTQYF